These T cell receptor beta chains were read from a single sample in a study of T cells after yellow fever vaccination. TCRdb used MiXCR to reprocess the 5' RACE reads, holding one entry per CDR3 protein. This table holds 280,000 or so distinct CDR3 sequences, around 10% found once. The material sequenced was CD4+ T cells sorted from PBMCs, taken 5 days after the yellow fever booster vaccination. All receptors derive from a man between 18 and 29 years old who received the YFV17D yellow fever vaccine. Each CDR3 is given with its conserved first and last residue. Each record gives: D gene, J gene, clone size, V gene, CDR3 DNA, CDR3 protein. A D gene is named only where the DNA matches it firmly. Clone sizes are given selectively: once, few, many, or a class where the clone is expanded.

d_call: TRBD2; j_call: TRBJ2-3; clone_size: few; v_call: TRBV19; cdr3_nt: TGTGCCAGTGCCCCTAGCGGGGGCCTCGCGGATACGCAGTATTTT; cdr3_aa: CASAPSGGLADTQYF
d_call: TRBD2; j_call: TRBJ2-3; clone_size: few; v_call: TRBV20-1; cdr3_nt: TGCAGTGCGGACGGACTAGCGGGGATGGATACGCAGTATTTT; cdr3_aa: CSADGLAGMDTQYF
d_call: .; j_call: TRBJ2-7; clone_size: few; v_call: TRBV4-1; cdr3_nt: TGCGCCAGCAGCCATCCCCACAGAGCTAGGTCCTACGAGCAGTACTTC; cdr3_aa: CASSHPHRARSYEQYF
d_call: .; j_call: TRBJ1-5; clone_size: .; v_call: TRBV7-7; cdr3_nt: TGTGCTAGCAGCTTGGGGTTGGGTCAGCCCCAGCATTTT; cdr3_aa: CASSLGLGQPQHF
d_call: .; j_call: TRBJ2-6; clone_size: many; v_call: TRBV4-3; cdr3_nt: TGCGCCAGCAGTGGAGGGGCAGGGGTTGCTGGGGCCAACGTCCTGACTTTC; cdr3_aa: CASSGGAGVAGANVLTF
d_call: .; j_call: TRBJ2-3; clone_size: few; v_call: TRBV4-3; cdr3_nt: TGCGCCAGCAGCCAGATAGGGGGCACAGATACGCAGTATTTT; cdr3_aa: CASSQIGGTDTQYF
d_call: .; j_call: TRBJ2-7; clone_size: many; v_call: TRBV18; cdr3_nt: TGTGCCAGCTCACCACCAAATAGGGGTGATTCCTACGAGCAGTACTTC; cdr3_aa: CASSPPNRGDSYEQYF
d_call: TRBD1; j_call: TRBJ1-1; clone_size: .; v_call: TRBV5-4; cdr3_nt: TGTGCCAGCAGCTTCAAGACAGGGAAGTCCACTGAAGCTTTCTTT; cdr3_aa: CASSFKTGKSTEAFF
d_call: .; j_call: TRBJ1-5; clone_size: few; v_call: TRBV6-2/TRBV6-3; cdr3_nt: TGTGCCAGCAGCGCGACTACCTATCAGCCCCAGCATTTT; cdr3_aa: CASSATTYQPQHF
d_call: .; j_call: TRBJ2-2; clone_size: .; v_call: TRBV6-2/TRBV6-3; cdr3_nt: TGTGCCAGCAGTTCAGGGGCGCGGACCGGGGAGCTGTTTTTT; cdr3_aa: CASSSGARTGELFF
d_call: .; j_call: TRBJ2-3; clone_size: few; v_call: TRBV7-2; cdr3_nt: TGTGCCAGCAGCTTTTGGGGGGCGCAGTATTTT; cdr3_aa: CASSFWGAQYF
d_call: .; j_call: TRBJ2-3; clone_size: .; v_call: TRBV9; cdr3_nt: TGTGCCAGCAGCGTAGCATTCCGGGGGCGAAAAACAGATACGCAGTATTTT; cdr3_aa: CASSVAFRGRKTDTQYF
d_call: TRBD1; j_call: TRBJ2-2; clone_size: .; v_call: TRBV7-3; cdr3_nt: TGTGCCAGCAGCTTAGGTTCAGGGGGCGGCACCGGGGAGCTGTTTTTT; cdr3_aa: CASSLGSGGGTGELFF
d_call: .; j_call: TRBJ1-1; clone_size: .; v_call: TRBV7-9; cdr3_nt: TGTGCCAGCAGCCCAATGGGGGGGACACTGAATCCTTTCTTT; cdr3_aa: CASSPMGGTLNPFF
d_call: TRBD1; j_call: TRBJ1-1; clone_size: few; v_call: TRBV6-5; cdr3_nt: TGTGCCAGCAGTTGGAGAGGGACAGGGAACACTGAAGCTTTCTTT; cdr3_aa: CASSWRGTGNTEAFF
d_call: TRBD1; j_call: TRBJ2-1; clone_size: few; v_call: TRBV19; cdr3_nt: TGTGCCAGTAGTATAAAACCTCGGGACAGGGCGAGAGGCAATGAGCAGTTCTTC; cdr3_aa: CASSIKPRDRARGNEQFF
d_call: .; j_call: TRBJ1-2; clone_size: .; v_call: TRBV7-2; cdr3_nt: TGTGCCAGCAGCTCCCTAGGCCGACTAAGGGGCGGTGGCTACACCTTC; cdr3_aa: CASSSLGRLRGGGYTF
d_call: TRBD2; j_call: TRBJ2-1; clone_size: .; v_call: TRBV5-1; cdr3_nt: TGCGCCAGCAGCTTGTACAGCGGGGGCCGAGGGAACAATGAGCAGTTCTTC; cdr3_aa: CASSLYSGGRGNNEQFF
d_call: .; j_call: TRBJ2-3; clone_size: .; v_call: TRBV7-2; cdr3_nt: TGTGCCAGCAGCCATTACAGGGATTCAGATACGCAGTATTTT; cdr3_aa: CASSHYRDSDTQYF
d_call: .; j_call: TRBJ2-1; clone_size: few; v_call: TRBV20-1; cdr3_nt: TGCAGTGCTAGGGAGGGGGGATTAAAGCAGTTCTTC; cdr3_aa: CSAREGGLKQFF
d_call: .; j_call: TRBJ1-1; clone_size: .; v_call: TRBV7-3; cdr3_nt: TGTGCCAGCAGCTTAATTACGCGGACTGAAGCTTTCTTT; cdr3_aa: CASSLITRTEAFF
d_call: .; j_call: TRBJ2-3; clone_size: many; v_call: TRBV4-3; cdr3_nt: TGCGCCAGCAGCCAAGTAGCTGGCACAGATACGCAGTATTTT; cdr3_aa: CASSQVAGTDTQYF
d_call: .; j_call: TRBJ2-5; clone_size: few; v_call: TRBV5-1; cdr3_nt: TGCGCCAGCAGCCCGGACCCAGGGGTGGGTGAGACCCAGTACTTC; cdr3_aa: CASSPDPGVGETQYF
d_call: .; j_call: TRBJ2-7; clone_size: .; v_call: TRBV16; cdr3_nt: TGTGCCAGCAGCCCACGAGGAGAGGGAGGTGGCGAGCAGTACTTC; cdr3_aa: CASSPRGEGGGEQYF
d_call: .; j_call: TRBJ2-5; clone_size: .; v_call: TRBV18; cdr3_nt: TGTGCCAGCTCAGTCGGGATGTACCAAGAGACCCAGTACTTC; cdr3_aa: CASSVGMYQETQYF
d_call: .; j_call: TRBJ2-3; clone_size: many; v_call: TRBV5-1; cdr3_nt: TGCGCCAGCAGCGGAGGGGGTCTTCGCGATACGCAGTATTTT; cdr3_aa: CASSGGGLRDTQYF
d_call: .; j_call: TRBJ1-4; clone_size: .; v_call: TRBV18; cdr3_nt: TGTGCCAGCTCACCTGACCCTAATGAAAAACTGTTTTTT; cdr3_aa: CASSPDPNEKLFF
d_call: .; j_call: TRBJ1-5; clone_size: .; v_call: TRBV6-2/TRBV6-3; cdr3_nt: TGTGCCAGCAGTGACGACGGGTCCAGTCAGTCCCAGCATTTT; cdr3_aa: CASSDDGSSQSQHF
d_call: .; j_call: TRBJ1-5; clone_size: few; v_call: TRBV2; cdr3_nt: TGTGCCAGCAGGGACGGCACGGCTAGACCCCAGCATTTT; cdr3_aa: CASRDGTARPQHF
d_call: .; j_call: TRBJ2-1; clone_size: many; v_call: TRBV15; cdr3_nt: TGTGCCACCAGCAGAGGCGGACGGCAATACAATGAGCAGTTCTTC; cdr3_aa: CATSRGGRQYNEQFF
d_call: TRBD1; j_call: TRBJ2-6; clone_size: .; v_call: TRBV11-2; cdr3_nt: TGTGCCAGCGACAGGGGTTCCGGGGCCAACGTCCTGACTTTC; cdr3_aa: CASDRGSGANVLTF
d_call: .; j_call: TRBJ2-5; clone_size: .; v_call: TRBV5-1; cdr3_nt: TGCGCCAGCAGCCCCCTGTCGGGGCTAGAGACCCAGTACTTC; cdr3_aa: CASSPLSGLETQYF
d_call: .; j_call: TRBJ2-2; clone_size: few; v_call: TRBV9; cdr3_nt: TGTGCCAGCAGCGTCCAGGGGCCCCCGAACACCGGGGAGCTGTTTTTT; cdr3_aa: CASSVQGPPNTGELFF
d_call: .; j_call: TRBJ2-1; clone_size: .; v_call: TRBV5-1; cdr3_nt: TGCGCCAGCAGCTTAGGAGGGGTTGAGCAGTTCTTC; cdr3_aa: CASSLGGVEQFF
d_call: TRBD1; j_call: TRBJ1-2; clone_size: few; v_call: TRBV5-5; cdr3_nt: TGTGCCAGCAGTAGGACAGGACGGGGCTATGGCTACACCTTC; cdr3_aa: CASSRTGRGYGYTF
d_call: .; j_call: TRBJ2-6; clone_size: .; v_call: TRBV5-1; cdr3_nt: TGCGCCAGCAGCTCCGACACCCGGTCTGGGGCCAACGTCCTGACTTTC; cdr3_aa: CASSSDTRSGANVLTF
d_call: .; j_call: TRBJ2-5; clone_size: .; v_call: TRBV3-1; cdr3_nt: TGTGCCAGCAGCCAAGCTTTCCCGTATCCTGTAGAGACCCAGTACTTC; cdr3_aa: CASSQAFPYPVETQYF
d_call: .; j_call: TRBJ2-3; clone_size: .; v_call: TRBV20-1; cdr3_nt: TGCAGTGCTAGACATAGCGGCTCGAACACAGATACGCAGTATTTT; cdr3_aa: CSARHSGSNTDTQYF
d_call: .; j_call: TRBJ1-1; clone_size: .; v_call: TRBV20-1; cdr3_nt: TGCAGTGCTAAACCCCCTTCGCGAGGGAGAGCTTTCTTT; cdr3_aa: CSAKPPSRGRAFF
d_call: .; j_call: TRBJ2-4; clone_size: .; v_call: TRBV7-2; cdr3_nt: TGTGCCAGCAGCTTAAGGCAAATTCAGTACTTC; cdr3_aa: CASSLRQIQYF
d_call: .; j_call: TRBJ1-4; clone_size: many; v_call: TRBV4-3; cdr3_nt: TGCGCCAGCAGCCCCCTCAGGGCAACTAATGAAAAACTGTTTTTT; cdr3_aa: CASSPLRATNEKLFF
d_call: .; j_call: TRBJ1-2; clone_size: few; v_call: TRBV20-1; cdr3_nt: TGCAGTCCCAAAGTTCATGTCTATGGCTACACCTTC; cdr3_aa: CSPKVHVYGYTF
d_call: TRBD1; j_call: TRBJ2-1; clone_size: .; v_call: TRBV30; cdr3_nt: TGTGCCTGGAGTGTAAACAGGGGACATTGTTTCTTC; cdr3_aa: CAWSVNRGHCFF
d_call: .; j_call: TRBJ1-2; clone_size: few; v_call: TRBV19; cdr3_nt: TGTGCCAGTAGTACAGGTGTTAACTATGGCTACACCTTC; cdr3_aa: CASSTGVNYGYTF
d_call: .; j_call: TRBJ2-2; clone_size: many; v_call: TRBV5-1; cdr3_nt: TGCGCCAGCTGTGAGGGGGGCACCGGGGAGCTGTTTTTT; cdr3_aa: CASCEGGTGELFF
d_call: .; j_call: TRBJ1-1; clone_size: .; v_call: TRBV18; cdr3_nt: TGTGCCAGCTCACCGGCCAGCTTGAACACTGAAGCTTTCTTT; cdr3_aa: CASSPASLNTEAFF
d_call: .; j_call: TRBJ2-5; clone_size: .; v_call: TRBV4-2; cdr3_nt: TGTGCCAGCAGCCAAGAGGTGTTGGAGACCCAGTACTTC; cdr3_aa: CASSQEVLETQYF
d_call: .; j_call: TRBJ2-1; clone_size: many; v_call: TRBV7-3; cdr3_nt: TGTGCCAGCAGCCCCCCCCCTTACAATGAGCAGTTCTTC; cdr3_aa: CASSPPPYNEQFF
d_call: TRBD1; j_call: TRBJ2-1; clone_size: .; v_call: TRBV10-3; cdr3_nt: TGTGCCATCAGTGAGGCCTCGACAGGGCAGGAGCAGTTCTTC; cdr3_aa: CAISEASTGQEQFF
d_call: .; j_call: TRBJ1-1; clone_size: .; v_call: TRBV29-1; cdr3_nt: TGCAGCGTTGAAGATCGGACCTATCGGGAGACTGAAGCTTTCTTT; cdr3_aa: CSVEDRTYRETEAFF
d_call: .; j_call: TRBJ2-6; clone_size: few; v_call: TRBV5-6; cdr3_nt: TGTGCCAGCAGCTTTGTGGGGGCCAACGTCCTGACTTTC; cdr3_aa: CASSFVGANVLTF
d_call: .; j_call: TRBJ2-3; clone_size: few; v_call: TRBV5-1; cdr3_nt: TGCGCCAGCAGCTTCGGAATTATAGGCACAGATACGCAGTATTTT; cdr3_aa: CASSFGIIGTDTQYF
d_call: TRBD2; j_call: TRBJ2-3; clone_size: .; v_call: TRBV9; cdr3_nt: TGTGCCAGCAGCGTTTTGCGGGGGGGCAGAAGCACAGATACGCAGTATTTT; cdr3_aa: CASSVLRGGRSTDTQYF
d_call: .; j_call: TRBJ2-5; clone_size: many; v_call: TRBV20-1; cdr3_nt: TGCAGTGCTAGATTGGCAGGGGAGGAGACCCAGTACTTC; cdr3_aa: CSARLAGEETQYF
d_call: TRBD1; j_call: TRBJ1-5; clone_size: .; v_call: TRBV24-1; cdr3_nt: TGTGCCACCAGTGAAACAGGGGTCCCGGCCCAGCATTTT; cdr3_aa: CATSETGVPAQHF
d_call: .; j_call: TRBJ2-3; clone_size: many; v_call: TRBV18; cdr3_nt: TGTGCCAGCTCACCCAATAGGGGACGGAGCACAGATACGCAGTATTTT; cdr3_aa: CASSPNRGRSTDTQYF
d_call: .; j_call: TRBJ1-4; clone_size: .; v_call: TRBV4-3; cdr3_nt: TGCGCCAGCAGCCTAAAAGCGGGTGAAAAACTGTTTTTT; cdr3_aa: CASSLKAGEKLFF
d_call: TRBD1; j_call: TRBJ2-5; clone_size: few; v_call: TRBV7-9; cdr3_nt: TGTGCCAGCAGCTTTGGGGACAGGGGACAGCAAGAGACCCAGTACTTC; cdr3_aa: CASSFGDRGQQETQYF
d_call: TRBD1; j_call: TRBJ2-5; clone_size: few; v_call: TRBV7-7; cdr3_nt: TGTGCTAGCAGCCTGGACAGGGGGAGGCGGGAGACCCAGTACTTC; cdr3_aa: CASSLDRGRRETQYF
d_call: .; j_call: TRBJ1-6; clone_size: .; v_call: TRBV2; cdr3_nt: TGTGCCAGCGGGGCGAGCTCCTATAATTCACCCCTCCACTTT; cdr3_aa: CASGASSYNSPLHF